Presented here are 15 T cell receptor beta chains from one specimen sequenced in a study of T cells in Graves' hyperthyroidism and ophthalmopathy. TCR beta CDR3 region amplification was performed from RNA transcripts. The HTBI primer set was used in a first-round RT-PCR of the TCR CDR3. Via MiXCR, TCRdb re-called the multiplex PCR reads, giving one row per CDR3 protein. The table includes 300,000 to 400,000 distinct CDR3 sequences, 15% to 20% detected once. Sequenced sample: blood. Source of these receptors: a woman aged 45-60 years with Graves' hyperthyroidism.

This clonotype came up many times. The chain joins TRBV30 to TRBJ1-4; TRBD1 agrees at 7 bases. Germline V gene data show CDR1 as GTSNPN and CDR2 as SVGIG (reference sequence). This CDR3 region has 13 residues. V trimming: 3 bases; J trimming: 5 bases; junction bases outside the gene matches: 3. CDR3 sequence: CAWRNRGNEKLFF. CDR3 DNA sequence: TGTGCCTGGAGAAACAGGGGAAATGAAAAACTGTTTTTT.

This clonotype was recorded many times. The chain uses TRBV2 and TRBJ2-3, with 11 nucleotides matching TRBD2. From germline, CDR1 is SNHLY and CDR2 FYNNEI. The trim removed 3 bases at V and 9 bases at J, leaving 26 bases unmatched. The CDR3 covers 21 residues. The DNA of the CDR3 is TGTGCCAGCAGTGACCCGGCTAGCGGGAGGAAAAGTCGTGTTTCACAGATAACGCAGTATTTT. As protein: CASSDPASGRKSRVSQITQYF.

The gene calls are TRBV11-2 and TRBJ2-3, with TRBD2 matching 10 bases. The V and J ends lost 1 base and 2 bases, in that order; junction bases with no gene match: 9. CDR3 size: 18 residues. Germline assignment: CDR1 SGHAT and CDR2 FQNNGV. In DNA form, the CDR3 reads TGTGCCAGCAGCTTAGCTCGGCTAGCGGGAGCCCACACAGATACGCAGTATTTT. Its protein is CASSLARLAGAHTDTQYF.

The sample holds many counts of this clonotype. The rearrangement uses TRBV10-3 and TRBJ2-3; 9 nucleotides align to TRBD1. Looked up from germline, CDR1 is ENHRY and CDR2 is SYGVKD. The CDR3 totals 15 residues. Losses at the gene ends were 4 bases for V and 2 bases for J; bases not matched to a gene: 4. This CDR3 reads CAISAGTGLTDTQYF. The CDR3 DNA reads as TGTGCCATCAGTGCGGGGACAGGGCTCACAGATACGCAGTATTTT.

A note on this clonotype: Since a much larger clone is just one base distant, this may be a read error. The chain joins TRBV28 to TRBJ1-1; D not certain. CDR3 length: 11 amino acids. The germline V gene encodes CDR1 MDHEN and CDR2 SYDVKM. This CDR3 reads CASSYSTGAFF. In nucleotides, the CDR3 is TGTGCCAGCAGCTACAGCACTGGAGCTTTCTTT.

This clonotype was picked up a small number of times. The chain joins TRBV27 to TRBJ2-7; no reliable D call. The CDR3 runs 14 residues. Germline V lookup: CDR1 MNHEY, CDR2 SMNVEV (reference sequence). The ends were cut back, 3 bases at V and 0 bases at J, with 9 bases in the middle. CDR3 sequence: CASSFVASSYEQYF. The CDR3 nucleotides are TGTGCCAGCAGTTTTGTCGCGAGCTCCTACGAGCAGTACTTC.

This clonotype came up many times. The CDR3 spells CASSGVRAYSNQPQHF. The CDR3, as DNA: TGTGCCAGCAGTGGAGTCAGGGCCTATAGCAATCAGCCCCAGCATTTT. The chain couples TRBV2 to TRBJ1-5, with D possibly being TRBD1 (5 bases). Germline CDR1 SNHLY, CDR2 FYNNEI. This CDR3 has 16 amino acids. V was clipped by 4 bases and J by 0 bases, with 13 bases between them.

Many counts were recorded for this clonotype. This chain connects TRBV5-1 to TRBJ1-5, with D perhaps matching TRBD1 (6 bases). Per germline, CDR1 SGHRS and CDR2 YFSETQ. This CDR3 contains 13 residues. The V and J ends lost 5 bases and 3 bases respectively, with 9 bases between them. The CDR3 reads CASRAGDNQPQHF. The CDR3 DNA reads as TGCGCCAGCAGGGCAGGGGACAATCAGCCCCAGCATTTT.

In this sample, this clonotype turned up many times. This rearrangement joins TRBV5-1 to TRBJ2-1; D possibly corresponds to TRBD2 (7 bases). The CDR3 is 15 amino acids. Germline-derived CDR1 and CDR2 are SGHRS and YFSETQ. V was pared by 4 bases and J by 8 bases, with 19 bases between. The CDR3 here is CASSPNQAGTHEQFF. The DNA for the CDR3 is TGCGCCAGCAGCCCGAATCAAGCGGGGACACATGAGCAGTTCTTC.

The J gene is TRBJ2-6, the V gene TRBV6-1; unclear D gene. Germline CDR1 reads MNHNS; CDR2 reads SASEGT. Between the trimmed V and J ends, which lost 4 bases and 1 base, there was a span of 5 bases. The CDR3 is 14 amino acids. This CDR3 is CASSGGSGANVLTF. In nucleotides, the CDR3 is TGTGCCAGCAGTGGGGGTTCTGGGGCCAACGTCCTGACTTTC.

This clonotype was seen repeatedly, ten times or more. The chain has TRBV11-2 and TRBJ2-5; 7 bases agree with TRBD1. This CDR3 comprises 15 residues. Per germline, CDR1 SGHAT and CDR2 FQNNGV. The junction had 5 bases not matched to a gene; V was cut back by 2 bases and J by 2 bases. CDR3 nucleotides: TGTGCCAGCAGCTTAATGGGACAGATACAAGAGACCCAGTACTTC. This gives the protein CASSLMGQIQETQYF.

This clonotype was counted ten times or more. This chain links TRBV5-1 with TRBJ1-1; D might be TRBD1 (6 bases). Per the germline V gene, CDR1 is SGHRS and CDR2 is YFSETQ. The CDR3 covers 13 residues. With 5 bases removed from V and 2 bases from J, the gap between germline ends came to 10 bases. CDR3 sequence reads: CASREGGNTEAFF. CDR3 in DNA: TGCGCCAGCAGGGAGGGGGGTAACACTGAAGCTTTCTTT.

As for this clonotype: The limits of the CDR3 on the DNA are not certain, so only TCRdb's listed CDR3 is given. The genes are TRBV6-9 and TRBJ1-4; TRBD1 was called by the table and not checked on the DNA. The CDR3 is 15 amino acids in total, end residues counted. The germline V gene encodes CDR1 MNHGY and CDR2 SVAAGI. CDR3 protein: CASSSSRDAGEKLFF.

This clonotype has at least ten counts. This chain uses TRBV11-2 with TRBJ1-2; 8 bases are a match to TRBD1. CDR1 is SGHAT, CDR2 FQNNGV, per germline. Germline trimming cut 7 bases from V and 6 bases from J; bases unmatched to any gene: 10. CDR3 length: 14 residues. CDR3 DNA sequence: TGTGCCAGCAACAACCGGGGGACAGGAGATGGCTACACCTTC. This sequence encodes CASNNRGTGDGYTF.

In its sample, this clonotype was seen a few times. The gene calls are TRBV20-1 and TRBJ1-1; 9 positions agree with TRBD1. CDR3 length: 13 residues. V shed 8 bases, J shed 6 bases, and the junction held 10 bases outside the gene matches. Germline V gene lookup returns CDR1 DFQATT and CDR2 SNEGSKA (reference sequence). The CDR3 DNA sequence: TGCAGTACTCAAACAGGGGGCAAGGCTGAAGCTTTCTTT. It encodes CSTQTGGKAEAFF.